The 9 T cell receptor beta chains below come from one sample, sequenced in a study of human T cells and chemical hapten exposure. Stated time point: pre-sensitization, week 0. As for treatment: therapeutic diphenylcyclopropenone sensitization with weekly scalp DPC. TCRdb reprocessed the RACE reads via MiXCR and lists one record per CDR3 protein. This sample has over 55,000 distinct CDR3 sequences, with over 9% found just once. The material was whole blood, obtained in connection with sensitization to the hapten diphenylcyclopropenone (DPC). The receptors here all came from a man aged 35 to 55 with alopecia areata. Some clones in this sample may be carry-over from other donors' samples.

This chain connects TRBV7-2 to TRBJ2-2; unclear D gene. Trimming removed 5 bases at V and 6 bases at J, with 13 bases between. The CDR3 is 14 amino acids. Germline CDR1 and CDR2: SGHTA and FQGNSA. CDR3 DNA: TGTGCCAGCAGCCCCGCCCCCAGTGCCGGGGAGCTGTTTTTT. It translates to CASSPAPSAGELFF.

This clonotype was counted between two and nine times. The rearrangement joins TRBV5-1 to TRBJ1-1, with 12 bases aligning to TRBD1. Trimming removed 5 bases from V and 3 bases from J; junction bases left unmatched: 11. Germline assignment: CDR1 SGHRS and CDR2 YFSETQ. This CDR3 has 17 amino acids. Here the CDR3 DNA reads TGCGCCAGCAGTCCCAGAGGGGACAGGGGGCTTGACACTGAAGCTTTCTTT. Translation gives CASSPRGDRGLDTEAFF.

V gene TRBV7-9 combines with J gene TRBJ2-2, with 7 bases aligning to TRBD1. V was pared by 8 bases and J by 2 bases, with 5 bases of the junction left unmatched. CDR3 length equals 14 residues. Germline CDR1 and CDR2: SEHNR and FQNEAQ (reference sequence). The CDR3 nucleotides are TGTGCCAGCTCAGGGGGATACAACACCGGGGAGCTGTTTTTT. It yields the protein CASSGGYNTGELFF. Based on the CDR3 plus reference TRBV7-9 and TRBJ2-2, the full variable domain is DTGVSQNPRHKITKRGQNVTFRCDPISEHNRLYWYRQTLGQGPEFLTYFQNEAQLEKSRLLSDRFSAERPKGSFSTLEIQRTEQGDSAMYLCASSGGYNTGELFFGEGSRLTVL.

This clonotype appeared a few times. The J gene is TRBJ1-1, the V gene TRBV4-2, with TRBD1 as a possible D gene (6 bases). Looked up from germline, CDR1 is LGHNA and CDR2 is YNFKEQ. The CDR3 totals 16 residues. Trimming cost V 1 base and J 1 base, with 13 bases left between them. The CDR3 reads CASSQAGGRSNTEAFF. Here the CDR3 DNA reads TGTGCCAGCAGCCAAGCGGGGGGCAGATCGAACACTGAAGCTTTCTTT.

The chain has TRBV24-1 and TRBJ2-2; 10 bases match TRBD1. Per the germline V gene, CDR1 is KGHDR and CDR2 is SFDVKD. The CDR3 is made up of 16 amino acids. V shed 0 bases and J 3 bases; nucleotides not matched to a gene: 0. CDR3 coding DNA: TGTGCCACCAGTGATTTGGGACAGGGGGACACCGGGGAGCTGTTTTTT. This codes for CATSDLGQGDTGELFF.

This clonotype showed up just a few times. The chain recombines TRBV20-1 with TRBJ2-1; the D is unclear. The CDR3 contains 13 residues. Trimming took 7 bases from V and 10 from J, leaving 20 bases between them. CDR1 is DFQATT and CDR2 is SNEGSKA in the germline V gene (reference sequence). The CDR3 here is CSGTSPGIGEQFF. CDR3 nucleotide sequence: TGCAGTGGAACCTCGCCGGGCATCGGGGAGCAGTTCTTC.

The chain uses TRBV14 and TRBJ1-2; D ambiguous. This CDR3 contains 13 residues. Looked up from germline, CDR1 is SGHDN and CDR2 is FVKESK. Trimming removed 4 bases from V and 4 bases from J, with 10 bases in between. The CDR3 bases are TGTGCCAGCAGCCCGGATCTAGTCTATGGCTACACCTTC. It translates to CASSPDLVYGYTF.

For the CDR3, the DNA is TGTGCCAGCAGCTTAGTCTTTTCGACTAGCGGGAGGGCGGGTGAGCAGTACTTC. Translating gives CASSLVFSTSGRAGEQYF. The V gene is TRBV7-9, the J gene TRBJ2-7, with 14 bases matching TRBD2. This CDR3 has 18 residues. The ends lost 1 base at V and 7 bases at J; junction bases unmatched: 12. Germline assignment: CDR1 SEHNR and CDR2 FQNEAQ (reference sequence).

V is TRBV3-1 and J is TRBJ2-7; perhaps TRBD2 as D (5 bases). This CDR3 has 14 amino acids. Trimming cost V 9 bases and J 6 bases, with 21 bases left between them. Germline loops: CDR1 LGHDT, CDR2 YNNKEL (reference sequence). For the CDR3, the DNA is TGTGCCAGGCGTGGGCGGGCTCGCTTTCTCGAGCAGTACTTC. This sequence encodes CARRGRARFLEQYF.